Presented here are 21 T cell receptor beta chains from one specimen sequenced in a study of identical twins. TCRdb called the 5' RACE reads again in MiXCR, with one record for every CDR3 protein. The table records 280,000 or so distinct CDR3 sequences, 8% to 9% of them present only once. These data also formed part of another study, on yellow fever vaccine responses in identical twins.

Sequenced: memory (CD45RO+) T cells sorted from blood. The receptors originated from a young woman in good health.

This clonotype came up a few times. The genes are TRBV5-1 and TRBJ1-2; no clear D. V was clipped by 4 bases and J by 4 bases, with 11 bases between them. There are 13 residues in the CDR3. Per the germline V gene, CDR1 is SGHRS and CDR2 is YFSETQ. The CDR3 bases are TGCGCCAGCAGCAAAGGGTTGGGCTATGGCTACACCTTC. As protein: CASSKGLGYGYTF.

This clonotype was counted at least ten times. The J gene is TRBJ1-2, the V gene TRBV29-1; D is unclear. Germline lookup yields CDR1 SQVTM and CDR2 ANQGSEA. CDR3 length equals 14 residues. V lost 6 bases and J 8 bases, leaving 22 bases between the germline ends. CDR3 DNA: TGCAGCGTACAATTTAGCTCATTCTCGGAGGGCTACACCTTC. The encoded protein is CSVQFSSFSEGYTF.

Only a few counts were recorded for this clonotype. In nucleotides, the CDR3 is TGTGCCAGCAGCTTGTTTTACGAACAATCCTACAATGAGCAGTTCTTC. Its translation: CASSLFYEQSYNEQFF. The chain recombines TRBV5-5 with TRBJ2-1, with D unclear. CDR3 length: 16 residues. Looked up from germline, CDR1 is SGHKS and CDR2 is YYEKEE (reference sequence). V was shortened by 1 base and J by 1 base, with 12 bases between the two germline ends.

This clonotype has at least ten counts. This chain links TRBV15 with TRBJ2-1; maybe TRBD2 (6 bases). Germline CDR1 reads LNHNV; CDR2 reads YYDKDF (reference sequence). The CDR3 has 17 amino acids. The germline V and J ends were trimmed by 2 bases and 4 bases, with 18 bases remaining between them. The CDR3 DNA follows: TGTGCCACCAGCAGAACTCAAGGGACTGGTCTTTACAATGAGCAGTTCTTC. Amino acid sequence: CATSRTQGTGLYNEQFF.

There are many counts of this clonotype. The V gene is TRBV5-1, the J gene TRBJ2-1; D possibly matches TRBD1 or TRBD2 (5 bases each). The CDR3 has 15 residues. V was pared by 3 bases and J by 9 bases, with 19 bases between. Germline assignment: CDR1 SGHRS and CDR2 YFSETQ. CDR3 sequence: CASSSRDRPYGEQFF. For the CDR3, the DNA is TGCGCCAGCAGCTCTAGGGACCGTCCTTATGGTGAGCAGTTCTTC.

The sample holds many counts of this clonotype. The chain recombines TRBV5-1 with TRBJ2-3; the match to TRBD1 covers 7 bases. The CDR3 is made up of 16 amino acids. The germline V gene encodes CDR1 SGHRS and CDR2 YFSETQ. The J segment lost 1 base and the V segment lost 4 bases, leaving 9 bases of the junction unmatched. CDR3 coding DNA: TGCGCCAGCAGCCCCCAGACAGGGACGCGCACAGATACGCAGTATTTT. This encodes CASSPQTGTRTDTQYF.

This clonotype showed up many times. V gene TRBV7-8 combines with J gene TRBJ2-2; no reliable D call. CDR1 is SGHVS, CDR2 FQNEAQ, per germline. The CDR3 is 15 residues long. Trimming pared 5 bases from V and 0 bases from J, leaving 10 bases between. CDR3 bases: TGTGCCAGCAGCCCCTCCGACGCGAACACCGGGGAGCTGTTTTTT. It yields the protein CASSPSDANTGELFF.

This clonotype was recorded at least ten times. V and J are TRBV12-3 or TRBV12-4 and TRBJ2-3; maybe TRBD1 (6 bases). The V end was cut by 5 bases, the J end by 1 base, with 7 bases between. The length of the CDR3 is 13 residues. The CDR3 DNA reads TGTGCCAGCAGTAGACAGGGCACAGATACGCAGTATTTT. This gives the protein CASSRQGTDTQYF.

The V gene is TRBV6-4, the J gene TRBJ2-6; either TRBD1 or TRBD2 may supply D (6 bases each). Germline lookup yields CDR1 MRHNA and CDR2 SNTAGT. V shed 0 bases and J shed 0 bases, with 12 bases lying between them. The CDR3 consists of 18 residues. CDR3 residues: CASSDSTGRLSGANVLTF. The CDR3 region has the DNA TGTGCCAGCAGTGACTCTACAGGGAGGCTCTCTGGGGCCAACGTCCTGACTTTC.

The chain employs TRBV20-1 and TRBJ1-3, with TRBD1 as a possible D gene (5 bases). Germline CDR1 is DFQATT and CDR2 is SNEGSKA (reference sequence). With 3 bases removed from V and 1 base from J, the gap between germline ends came to 16 bases. This CDR3 spans 16 amino acids. The CDR3 region is CSASEGTPGSGNTIYF. The CDR3, as DNA: TGCAGTGCTAGTGAGGGGACGCCGGGTTCTGGAAACACCATATATTTT.

J is TRBJ2-2 and V is TRBV2; 11 bases agree with TRBD2. The junction had 2 bases not matched to a gene; V was cut back by 4 bases and J by 1 base. Germline CDR1 is SNHLY and CDR2 is FYNNEI. The CDR3 is 16 amino acids. CDR3 DNA: TGTGCCAGCAGTGGTACTAGCGGGAGGAACACCGGGGAGCTGTTTTTT. It specifies CASSGTSGRNTGELFF.

This clonotype came up many times. The chain combines TRBV27 with TRBJ2-1; 7 nucleotides align to TRBD2. V gave up 3 bases and J gave up 5 bases; unmatched junction bases: 7. From germline, CDR1 is MNHEY and CDR2 SMNVEV (reference sequence). The CDR3 is 15 residues long. The CDR3 spells CASSLRESFDNEQFF. CDR3 sequence (DNA): TGTGCCAGCAGTTTGCGGGAGAGTTTCGACAATGAGCAGTTCTTC.

This clonotype occurred a few times. V is TRBV7-9 and J is TRBJ1-2, with 7 bases matching TRBD1. The germline CDR1 and CDR2 sequences are SEHNR and FQNEAQ (reference sequence). The CDR3 length is 12 residues. With 10 bases clipped from V and 9 bases from J, the junction kept 11 bases outside the gene matches. CDR3: CATKPGGRSYTF. CDR3 DNA sequence: TGTGCCACGAAACCAGGGGGTCGGAGCTACACCTTC.

This clonotype appeared many times. V gene TRBV7-2 combines with J gene TRBJ2-1, with 8 bases lining up with TRBD2. Germline CDR1 is SGHTA and CDR2 is FQGNSA. After removal of 3 bases from V and 5 bases from J, the junction contained 6 bases not matched to a gene. The CDR3 consists of 15 residues. The CDR3 DNA reads as TGTGCCAGCAGCTTCTGGACTAGCCCAGACAATGAGCAGTTCTTC. Protein sequence: CASSFWTSPDNEQFF.

There are a few counts of this clonotype. The chain employs TRBV15 and TRBJ2-1, with TRBD1 matching 8 bases. J lost 8 bases, V lost 3 bases, and 9 bases had no gene match. CDR3 size: 15 residues. Germline CDR1 reads LNHNV; CDR2 reads YYDKDF (reference sequence). The CDR3 DNA sequence: TGTGCCACCAGCAGCCTCCGGACAGGGATATATGAGCAGTTCTTC. It is translated as CATSSLRTGIYEQFF.

Only a few counts were recorded for this clonotype. DNA for the CDR3: TGCGCCAGCAGCTTTTCGGGAGTAGGCATTCAGTACTTC. Its translation is CASSFSGVGIQYF. The rearrangement links TRBV5-1 to TRBJ2-4, with a tentative D call TRBD2 (6 bases). V lost 2 bases and J lost 9, with 12 bases in between. Germline CDR1 is SGHRS and CDR2 is YFSETQ. CDR3 length: 13 residues.

The sample holds many counts of this clonotype. The DNA of the CDR3 is TGTGCCAGCAGTGAACGGGACAACACTGAAGCTTTCTTT. It translates to CASSERDNTEAFF. V and J are TRBV6-4 and TRBJ1-1; maybe TRBD1 (5 bases). The CDR3 consists of 13 residues. The germline gives CDR1 MRHNA, CDR2 SNTAGT. Trimming removed 3 bases from V and 2 bases from J, with 7 bases in between.

In its sample, this clonotype was seen many times. The chain is built from TRBV5-6 and TRBJ1-1; D uncertain. This CDR3 spans 13 amino acids. Trimming removed 0 bases from V and 5 bases from J, with 8 bases in between. The V gene's germline CDR1 is SGHDT and CDR2 YYEEEE. CDR3 loop: CASSLGAPTEAFF. In DNA form, the CDR3 reads TGTGCCAGCAGCTTGGGGGCCCCAACTGAAGCTTTCTTT.

There are many counts of this clonotype. V is TRBV3-1 and J is TRBJ2-5; a possible D gene is TRBD1 (6 bases). The CDR3 runs 14 residues. From germline, CDR1 is LGHDT and CDR2 YNNKEL (reference sequence). V was shortened by 3 bases and J by 5 bases, with 13 bases between the two germline ends. The CDR3 region is CASSHDRLPETQYF. DNA of the CDR3: TGTGCCAGCAGCCATGACAGGCTACCGGAGACCCAGTACTTC.

In this sample, this clonotype turned up many times. The V call is TRBV29-1, the J call TRBJ1-1, with 8 bases identical to TRBD1. With 7 bases clipped from V and 5 bases from J, the junction kept 12 bases outside the gene matches. The CDR3 totals 14 residues. CDR1 and CDR2 (germline): SQVTM, ANQGSEA. CDR3 in amino acids: CSGTRSQGGTEAFF. For the CDR3, the DNA is TGCAGCGGAACTAGATCACAGGGGGGGACTGAAGCTTTCTTT.

The J gene is TRBJ2-3, the V gene TRBV21-1; the table's D gene call, TRBD2, was not cross checked with the DNA. TRBV21-1 is classified as a pseudogene. There are 16 residues in the CDR3. Here the CDR3 DNA reads TGTGCCAGCATTCCGCTGGTTGGCACTAGCACAGATACGCAGTATTTT. It translates to CASIPLVGTSTDTQYF.